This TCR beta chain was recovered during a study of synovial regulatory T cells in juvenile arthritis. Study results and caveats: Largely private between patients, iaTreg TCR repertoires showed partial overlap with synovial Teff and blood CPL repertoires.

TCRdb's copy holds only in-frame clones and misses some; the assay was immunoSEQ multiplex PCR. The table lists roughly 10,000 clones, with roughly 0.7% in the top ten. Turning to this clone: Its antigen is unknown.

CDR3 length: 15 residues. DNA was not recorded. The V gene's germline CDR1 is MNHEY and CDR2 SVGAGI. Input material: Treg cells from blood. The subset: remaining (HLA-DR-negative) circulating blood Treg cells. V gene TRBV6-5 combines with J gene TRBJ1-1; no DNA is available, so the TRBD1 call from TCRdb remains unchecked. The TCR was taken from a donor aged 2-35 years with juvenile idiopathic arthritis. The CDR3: CASSLNRVMNTEAFF.